A single T cell receptor (beta chain) is shown here with its context. Its antigen is currently not known. There are no base qualities to consult, and no much larger clone falls within one base. CDR1 and CDR2 were assigned from the germline V gene as SQVTM and ANQGSEA. At the junction V is shortened by 5 bases and J by 5 bases; bases outside the gene matches: 6. From the cysteine up to the phenylalanine, the CDR3 has a length of 12 residues. The entry retains the CDR3 DNA only, 36 bases that are in frame from base 1. This entry belongs to a study of CD8 T cells in Susac syndrome (dated by TCRdb to between 2019 and 2020). About the study as a whole: The study used repertoire sequencing to test whether antigen drove CD8+ T cell activation and differentiation in Susac syndrome. General conclusions and limits of the study: The TCR sequencing and HLA analysis was acknowledged to have included a relatively small number of individuals.

Peripheral blood CD8+ and CD4+ T cells from healthy donors, Susac syndrome patients and multiple sclerosis patients were profiled by high-throughput TCR beta sequencing. The multiple sclerosis controls were treatment-naive patients whose relapsing-remitting disease, either stable or active, fulfilled the revised McDonald criteria. CD8+ TEMRA cells were enriched by FACS, while bulk CD8+ and CD4+ T cells were purified by magnetic negative isolation. Blood was collected in EDTA tubes and processed within 24 hours, with PBMCs isolated through density gradient centrifugation. PBMCs intended for TCR sequencing were cryopreserved in liquid nitrogen and thawed later in a water bath at 37 degrees C. The sorted or isolated CD4+, CD8+ and CD8+ TEMRA cells had a purity of 90% or higher. RNA was extracted using the RNeasy kit, and about 0.45 to 1 microgram was reverse transcribed with random hexamers. TCR beta CDR3 regions were amplified with the immunoSEQ multiplex PCR assay covering 54 Vbeta and 13 Jbeta segments. PCR amplification bias was corrected using a synthetic template baseline for primer optimization and computational correction. As for the authors' bioinformatics: Reads were assigned to V, D and J genes according to IMGT and analyzed in immunoSEQ Analyzer, with only productive sequences retained. To calculate clonality, Shannon entropy was normalized by log2 of the number of productive unique sequences and then subtracted from one. Public and private clones were assessed among the 100 most prevalent clones of each patient and control. Clones were defined as Susac-specific if absent from the healthy and MS cohorts, from 900 to 1,200 published viral clones and from other ImmuneACCESS disease sequences. TCRdb handled the public reads itself, with Q25 trimming in fastp and clone calling in MiXCR, and kept productive beta chains. Duplicate CDR3 protein sequences are folded into a single record with the most common DNA and genes. The V and J calls and clone size come from TCRdb's table, not from the authors' own analysis. This sample has roughly 200,000 distinct CDR3 sequences in its table, and approximately 96% of those were observed once. The ten largest clones capture approximately 0.09% of the sample.

This TCR was sampled from a human donor with multiple sclerosis. The sequenced sample was CD4+ T cells from PBMCs. The chain links TRBV29-1 with TRBJ2-7; 7 bases in between match TRBD1. Here the CDR3 is given as CSVRGPSNEQYF. The DNA is as follows: TGCAGCGTTAGGGGGCCCTCAAACGAGCAGTACTTC.